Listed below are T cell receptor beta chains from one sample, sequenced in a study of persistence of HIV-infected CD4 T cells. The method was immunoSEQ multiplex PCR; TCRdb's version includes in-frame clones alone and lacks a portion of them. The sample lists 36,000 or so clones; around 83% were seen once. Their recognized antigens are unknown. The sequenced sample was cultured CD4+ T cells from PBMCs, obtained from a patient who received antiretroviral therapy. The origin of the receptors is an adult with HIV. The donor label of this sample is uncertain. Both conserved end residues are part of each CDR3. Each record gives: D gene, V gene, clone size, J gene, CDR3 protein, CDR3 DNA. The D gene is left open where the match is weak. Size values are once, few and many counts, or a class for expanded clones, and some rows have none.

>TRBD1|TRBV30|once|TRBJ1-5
CASSTGGMGQPQHF
TGTGCCTCATCGACAGGGGGCATGGGTCAGCCCCAGCATTTT
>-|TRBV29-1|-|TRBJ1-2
CSVVQNYGYTF
TGCAGCGTTGTACAGAACTATGGCTACACCTTC
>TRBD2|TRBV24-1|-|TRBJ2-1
CATSDGGGGADNEQFF
TGTGCCACCAGTGATGGGGGCGGGGGGGCGGACAATGAGCAGTTCTTC
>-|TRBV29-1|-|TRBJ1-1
CSTSGWEGTEAFF
TGCAGCACCTCGGGGTGGGAGGGGACTGAAGCTTTCTTT
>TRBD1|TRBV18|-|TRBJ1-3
CASSRVHGTDLSGNTIYF
TGTGCCAGCTCACGGGTCCATGGGACAGACCTCTCTGGAAACACCATATATTTT
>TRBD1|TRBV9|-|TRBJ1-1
CASSSWGQGANTEAFF
TGTGCCAGCAGTTCATGGGGTCAGGGGGCAAACACTGAAGCTTTCTTT
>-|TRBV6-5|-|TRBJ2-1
CASSYSRGYHNEQFF
TGTGCCAGCAGTTACTCGAGGGGCTACCACAATGAGCAGTTCTTC
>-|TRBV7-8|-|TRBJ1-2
CASSQDGAYGYTF
TGTGCCAGCAGTCAGGACGGGGCCTATGGCTACACCTTC
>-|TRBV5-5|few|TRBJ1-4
CASSLRGFNAVLFF
TGTGCCAGCAGCTTGAGAGGTTTTAATGCAGTGCTGTTTTTT
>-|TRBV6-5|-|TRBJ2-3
CASSLSSTGDTQYF
TGTGCCAGCAGTTTATCATCCACAGGGGATACGCAGTATTTT
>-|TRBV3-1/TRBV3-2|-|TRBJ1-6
CASSPAGTGNSPLHF
TGTGCCAGCAGCCCCGCCGGAACAGGCAATTCACCCCTCCACTTT
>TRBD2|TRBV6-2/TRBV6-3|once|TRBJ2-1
CASSYSNTGLVFNEQFF
TGTGCCAGCAGTTACTCGAATACGGGACTAGTCTTCAATGAGCAGTTCTTC
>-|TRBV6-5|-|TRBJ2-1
CASSSPPRTREFF
TGTGCCAGCAGTTCCCCGCCCCGGACAAGGGAGTTCTTC
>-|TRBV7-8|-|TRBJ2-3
CASSLGFTDTQYF
TGTGCCAGCAGCTTAGGCTTCACAGATACGCAGTATTTT
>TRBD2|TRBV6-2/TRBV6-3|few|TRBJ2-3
CASSYTSGPTDTQYF
TGTGCCAGCAGTTACACTAGCGGCCCCACAGATACGCAGTATTTT
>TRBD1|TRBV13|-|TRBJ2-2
CASSFDRVNTGELFF
TGTGCCAGCAGCTTCGACAGGGTGAACACCGGGGAGCTGTTTTTT
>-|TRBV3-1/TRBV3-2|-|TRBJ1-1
CASSQGGTSNTEAFF
TGTGCCAGCAGCCAAGGGGGCACATCGAACACTGAAGCTTTCTTT
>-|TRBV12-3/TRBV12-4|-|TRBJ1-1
CASSFYKTEAFF
TGTGCCAGCAGTTTCTACAAAACTGAAGCTTTCTTT
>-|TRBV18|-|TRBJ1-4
CASSYATNEKLFF
TGTGCCAGCTCATATGCAACTAATGAAAAACTGTTTTTT
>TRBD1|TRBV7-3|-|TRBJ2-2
CASSPTGWNTGELFF
TGTGCCAGCAGCCCGACAGGGTGGAACACCGGGGAGCTGTTTTTT
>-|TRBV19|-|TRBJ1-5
CASSIAWDRPQHF
TGTGCCAGTAGTATAGCCTGGGATCGGCCCCAGCATTTT
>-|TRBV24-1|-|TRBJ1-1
CATKPGLKNTEAFF
TGTGCCACCAAACCGGGGTTGAAGAACACTGAAGCTTTCTTT
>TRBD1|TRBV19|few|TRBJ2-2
CASTLDRGRTGELFF
TGTGCCAGTACCCTAGACAGGGGAAGGACCGGGGAGCTGTTTTTT
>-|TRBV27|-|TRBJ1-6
CASRKSSYNSPLHF
TGTGCCAGCAGAAAGAGCTCCTATAATTCACCCCTCCACTTT
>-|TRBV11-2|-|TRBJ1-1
CASSHTGRGPAWGTEAFF
TGTGCCAGCAGCCATACCGGGAGGGGACCGGCCTGGGGAACTGAAGCTTTCTTT
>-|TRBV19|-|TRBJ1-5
CASSIGQSYNQPQHF
TGTGCCAGTAGTATCGGGCAGAGTTACAATCAGCCCCAGCATTTT
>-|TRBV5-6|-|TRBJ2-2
CASSPSYDLGELFF
TGTGCCAGCAGCCCCTCTTATGACTTGGGGGAGCTGTTTTTT
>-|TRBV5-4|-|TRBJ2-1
CASSLAGAHSYNEQFF
TGTGCCAGCAGCTTGGCGGGGGCCCACTCCTACAATGAGCAGTTCTTC
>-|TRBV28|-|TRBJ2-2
CASSSPRDSGELFF
TGTGCCAGCAGTTCCCCGAGGGATTCCGGGGAGCTGTTTTTT
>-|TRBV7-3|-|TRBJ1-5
CASSQGINQPQHF
TGTGCCAGCAGTCAGGGGATCAATCAGCCCCAGCATTTT
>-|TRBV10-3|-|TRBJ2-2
CAISEGGGELFF
TGTGCCATCAGTGAAGGGGGCGGGGAGCTGTTTTTT
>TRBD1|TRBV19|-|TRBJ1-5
CASSSRGTGNQPQHF
TGTGCCAGTAGTTCTAGGGGGACAGGGAATCAGCCCCAGCATTTT
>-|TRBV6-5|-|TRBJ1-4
CASSYRRGLKGEKLFF
TGTGCCAGCAGTTACAGACGGGGTCTGAAGGGTGAAAAACTGTTTTTT
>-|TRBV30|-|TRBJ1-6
CAWSEGVGSPLHF
TGTGCCTGGAGTGAGGGAGTAGGGTCACCCCTCCACTTT
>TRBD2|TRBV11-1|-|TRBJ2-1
CASSLNHGGNNEQFF
TGTGCCAGCAGCTTAAACCACGGGGGGAACAATGAGCAGTTCTTC
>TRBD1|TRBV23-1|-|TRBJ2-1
CASNVSPGLGQGEQFF
TGCGCCAGCAATGTCTCACCAGGGTTAGGACAGGGTGAGCAGTTCTTC
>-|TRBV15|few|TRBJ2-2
CATSILSGANTGELFF
TGTGCCACCAGCATCCTCTCGGGGGCCAACACCGGGGAGCTGTTTTTT
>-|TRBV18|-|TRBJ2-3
CASSSVLGETDTQYF
TGTGCCAGCTCTTCGGTATTAGGGGAAACAGATACGCAGTATTTT
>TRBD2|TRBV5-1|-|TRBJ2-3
CASSPGGSTDTQYF
TGCGCCAGCAGCCCCGGGGGGTCGACAGATACGCAGTATTTT
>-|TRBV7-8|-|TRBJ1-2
CASSPDDWGYTF
TGTGCCAGCAGCCCGGACGACTGGGGCTACACCTTC
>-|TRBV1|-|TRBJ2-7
CTSRHSGPGGSYEQYF
TGCACCAGCAGACATTCGGGTCCGGGTGGGTCCTACGAGCAGTACTTC